The 26 T cell receptor beta chains below all came from one sample that was sequenced in a study of T cells after posttransplantation cyclophosphamide. A marrow graft followed busulfan-fludarabine conditioning, with cyclophosphamide on days +3 and +4. Clones were sequenced by immunoSEQ multiplex PCR, and TCRdb holds only the in-frame ones, with some missing. The profile covers a few thousand clones, none occurring a single time. Here the sequenced sample was PBMCs, taken after allogeneic stem cell transplant with posttransplant cyclophosphamide. These receptors were collected from a female patient aged 30-39 years who received an allogeneic stem cell transplant from an unrelated donor, was CMV-positive, and had acute and chronic GVHD. Some T cells may have originated in the graft donor.

This clone was detected ten times or more. V is TRBV5-6 and J is TRBJ2-1; TRBD2 is a possible D gene (6 bases). Trimming took 6 bases from V and 1 from J, leaving 11 bases between them. From germline, CDR1 is SGHDT and CDR2 YYEEEE. This CDR3 is built from 14 residues. CDR3 DNA sequence: TGTGCCAGCACCCCGGGACTTTCCTACAATGAGCAGTTCTTC. It codes for CASTPGLSYNEQFF.

This clone was seen ten or more times. This rearrangement joins TRBV11-2 to TRBJ2-1; 7 bases are shared with TRBD2. The CDR3 spans 15 residues. The trim removed 3 bases at V and 0 bases at J, leaving 2 bases unmatched. The V gene's germline CDR1 is SGHAT and CDR2 FQNNGV. The DNA for the CDR3 is TGTGCCAGCAGCTTCGGCGGGAGCTCCTACAATGAGCAGTTCTTC. It is translated as CASSFGGSSYNEQFF.

Ten or more counts support this clone. This chain connects TRBV11-3 to TRBJ2-2; 7 bases are a match to TRBD1. The ends lost 6 bases at V and 2 bases at J; junction bases unmatched: 9. The CDR3 length is 16 residues. CDR1 is SGHNT and CDR2 is YENEEA in the germline V gene. This chain's CDR3 is CASSLFGTANTGELFF. DNA of the CDR3: TGTGCCAGCAGTCTTTTCGGGACAGCCAACACCGGGGAGCTGTTTTTT. Supplemented by reference TRBV11-3 and TRBJ2-2, the full variable domain reads EAGVVQSPRYKIIEKKQPVAFWCNPISGHNTLYWYLQNLGQGPELLIRYENEEAVDDSQLPKDRFSAERLKGVDSTLKIQPAELGDSAVYLCASSLFGTANTGELFFGEGSRLTVL.

Ten or more counts support this clone. The J gene is TRBJ2-1, the V gene TRBV2; 14 positions agree with TRBD2. CDR1 SNHLY and CDR2 FYNNEI come from the germline V gene. The CDR3 spans 14 residues. V shed 6 bases, J shed 10 bases, and the junction held 5 bases outside the gene matches. The CDR3 sequence is CASRGTSGSEEQFF. CDR3 bases: TGTGCCAGCAGGGGGACTAGCGGGAGTGAAGAGCAGTTCTTC.

Ten or more counts support this clone. The chain recombines TRBV9 with TRBJ2-7; maybe TRBD1 (6 bases). The CDR3 sequence is 14 residues long. Germline assignment: CDR1 SGDLS and CDR2 YYNGEE. The V end was cut by 2 bases, the J end by 2 bases, with 11 bases between. In DNA form, the CDR3 reads TGTGCCAGCAGCGTGGACAGTTTAGCCTACGAGCAGTACTTC. Protein product: CASSVDSLAYEQYF.

At least ten counts were recorded for this clone. The CDR3 reads CASSQGQLSYNEQFF. CDR3 nucleotide sequence: TGTGCCAGCAGCCAAGGACAGCTGTCCTACAATGAGCAGTTCTTC. This chain links TRBV5-5 with TRBJ2-1; possible D gene TRBD1, 6 bases. The CDR3 has 15 amino acids. V lost 4 bases, J lost 1 base, and 12 bases lay in between. CDR1 and CDR2 (germline): SGHKS, YYEKEE (reference sequence).

There are many counts of this clone. The chain employs TRBV7-9 and TRBJ1-5, with TRBD1 as a possible D gene (5 bases). The CDR3 consists of 13 residues. V lost 5 bases and J lost 5, with 10 bases in between. CDR1 SEHNR and CDR2 FQNEAQ come from the germline V gene (reference sequence). The CDR3 spells CASSPGLHQPQHF. CDR3 sequence (DNA): TGTGCCAGCAGCCCGGGACTGCATCAGCCCCAGCATTTT.

This clone was counted a few times. An end of the junction differs from the germline gene, which may be a read error. The chain links TRBV9 to TRBJ2-5; the D gene is possibly TRBD2 (6 bases). Germline V gives CDR1 SGDLS, CDR2 YYNGEE. The CDR3 covers 16 residues. This chain's CDR3 is CASSVAGGVTQEAQYF. In nucleotides, the CDR3 is TGTGCCAGCAGCGTAGCCGGGGGAGTAACACAAGAGGCCCAGTACTTC.

Ten or more counts support this clone. The genes are TRBV6-5 and TRBJ1-4; 9 bases map to TRBD1. This CDR3 contains 16 residues. The V and J ends lost 0 bases and 5 bases, in that order; junction bases with no gene match: 4. From germline, CDR1 is MNHEY and CDR2 SVGAGI. The CDR3 reads CASSYSATGGNEKLFF. The DNA of the CDR3 is TGTGCCAGCAGTTACTCTGCAACAGGGGGCAATGAAAAACTGTTTTTT.

At least ten counts were recorded for this clone. CDR3 protein: CASSLVAGGNEQYF. The DNA for the CDR3 is TGTGCCAGCAGCTTAGTGGCAGGAGGTAACGAGCAGTACTTC. The chain recombines TRBV7-8 with TRBJ2-7; D might be TRBD2 (5 bases). V was cut by 1 base and J by 5 bases, with 12 bases left in between. This CDR3 contains 14 residues. Looked up from germline, CDR1 is SGHVS and CDR2 is FQNEAQ.

This clone was counted many times. The chain combines TRBV15 with TRBJ2-3; a weak D match, TRBD1 (6 bases). Between the trimmed V and J ends, which lost 0 bases and 0 bases, there was a span of 19 bases. CDR1 and CDR2 (germline): LNHNV, YYDKDF (reference sequence). The CDR3 is made up of 19 amino acids. The CDR3 region is CATSRDWGMGAGSTDTQYF. Written as DNA, the CDR3 is TGTGCCACCAGCAGAGATTGGGGAATGGGGGCCGGTAGCACAGATACGCAGTATTTT.

This clone is labeled medium-sized. The chain employs TRBV7-9 and TRBJ1-3; D gene ambiguous. The CDR3 has 15 amino acids. V lost 5 bases and J 1 base, leaving 12 bases between the germline ends. The germline V gene has CDR1 SEHNR and CDR2 FQNEAQ (reference sequence). The CDR3 spells CASSLTELSGNTIYF. CDR3 DNA: TGTGCCAGCAGCCTAACAGAGTTATCTGGAAACACCATATATTTT. Drawing the rest from reference TRBV7-9 and TRBJ1-3, the complete variable domain is DTGVSQNPRHKITKRGQNVTFRCDPISEHNRLYWYRQTLGQGPEFLTYFQNEAQLEKSRLLSDRFSAERPKGSFSTLEIQRTEQGDSAMYLCASSLTELSGNTIYFGEGSWLTVV.

This clone was detected ten times or more. This chain links TRBV2 with TRBJ2-3, with 8 bases lining up with TRBD1. The V gene's germline CDR1 is SNHLY and CDR2 FYNNEI. CDR3 length equals 14 residues. J gave up 2 bases and V 3 bases, and 1 base lay outside the gene matches. This chain's CDR3 is CASSDRGPTDTQYF. The CDR3 DNA sequence: TGTGCCAGCAGTGACAGGGGGCCCACAGATACGCAGTATTTT.

This clone has a count of ten or more. This chain links TRBV7-6 with TRBJ2-2; 10 nucleotides align to TRBD2. CDR3 length equals 19 residues. V was clipped by 1 base and J by 1 base; unmatched bases: 9. CDR1 and CDR2 (germline): SGHVS, FNYEAQ. For the CDR3, the DNA is TGTGCCAGCAGCTTAGTTTCAGCGGGAGGGCCCCTGAACACCGGGGAGCTGTTTTTT. Translated: CASSLVSAGGPLNTGELFF.

This clone was picked up a small number of times. V usage is TRBV5-1 and J usage is TRBJ2-7, with D possibly TRBD1 on 6 matching bases. The DNA end is a closer match to TRBJ2-5, so the J assignment may be wrong. The CDR3 is made up of 15 amino acids. CDR1 is SGHRS, CDR2 YFSETQ, per germline. The CDR3 bases are TGCGCCAGCAGCATCCGGACAGCCCCGGCGAAGACCCAGTACTTC. Encoded protein: CASSIRTAPAKTQYF.

This clone was picked up many times. DNA of the CDR3: TGTGCCAGTAGTCTGCGGAGGAGGGGTGAAAAACTGTTTTTT. This translates into CASSLRRRGEKLFF. The chain joins TRBV19 to TRBJ1-4; D may be TRBD1 (5 bases). Trimming took off 5 bases at V and 7 bases at J, with 14 bases between the two ends. The germline V gene encodes CDR1 LNHDA and CDR2 SQIVND (reference sequence). The CDR3 has 14 amino acids.

In this sample, this clone turned up a few times. The rearrangement uses TRBV25-1 and TRBJ2-1; D remains unclear. CDR1 and CDR2 from the germline V gene are MGHDK and SYGVNS. The CDR3 extends over 14 amino acids. V lost 4 bases and J lost 0, with 7 bases in between. The CDR3 DNA follows: TGTGCCAGCAGTGCCGTCAGCTCCTACAATGAGCAGTTCTTC. It translates to CASSAVSSYNEQFF.

The table lists this clone with many counts. The chain links TRBV4-2 to TRBJ2-7; D is perhaps TRBD1 (5 bases). CDR1 is LGHNA, CDR2 YNFKEQ, per germline. V lost 4 bases and J lost 2, with 18 bases in between. There are 16 residues in the CDR3. CDR3 protein: CASSPPLGPSAYEQYF. The CDR3 region has the DNA TGTGCCAGCAGCCCCCCCCTGGGGCCAAGCGCCTACGAGCAGTACTTC.

There are many counts of this clone. CDR3 protein: CATADRGYQPQHF. In nucleotides, the CDR3 is TGTGCCACCGCGGACAGGGGCTATCAGCCCCAGCATTTT. This chain joins TRBV19 and TRBJ1-5; TRBD1 matches at 9 bases. V shed 10 bases and J 5 bases; nucleotides not matched to a gene: 6. Germline-derived CDR1 and CDR2 are LNHDA and SQIVND (reference sequence). This CDR3 has 13 residues.

The sample holds many counts of this clone. The chain employs TRBV7-9 and TRBJ2-5, with D perhaps matching TRBD2 (6 bases). Deletions cut 5 bases from V and 2 bases from J, with 18 bases between. Looked up from germline, CDR1 is SEHNR and CDR2 is FQNEAQ (reference sequence). The CDR3 contains 16 residues. The CDR3 spells CASSHPLGSGQETQYF. In nucleotides, the CDR3 is TGTGCCAGCAGCCACCCCCTAGGTAGCGGACAAGAGACCCAGTACTTC. The variable domain in full, completed from reference TRBV7-9 and TRBJ2-5, reads DTGVSQNPRHKITKRGQNVTFRCDPISEHNRLYWYRQTLGQGPEFLTYFQNEAQLEKSRLLSDRFSAERPKGSFSTLEIQRTEQGDSAMYLCASSHPLGSGQETQYFGPGTRLLVL.

This clone is large. This rearrangement joins TRBV11-2 to TRBJ2-3, with D perhaps TRBD1 (5 bases). Germline assignment: CDR1 SGHAT and CDR2 FQNNGV. The CDR3 contains 16 residues. The V end lost 4 bases, the J end lost 1 base, and 15 bases lay between the germline ends. The CDR3 reads CASSSLGAAGTDTQYF. CDR3 bases: TGTGCCAGCAGCTCCCTTGGGGCGGCGGGCACAGATACGCAGTATTTT. The entire variable domain, with the rest obtained from reference TRBV11-2 and TRBJ2-3, is as follows: EAGVAQSPRYKIIEKRQSVAFWCNPISGHATLYWYQQILGQGPKLLIQFQNNGVVDDSQLPKDRFSAERLKGVDSTLKIQPAKLEDSAVYLCASSSLGAAGTDTQYFGPGTRLTVL.

The chain links TRBV23-1 to TRBJ2-1; 14 nucleotides match TRBD2. TRBV23-1 is designated an ORF whose function remains uncertain. Trimming took 8 bases from V and 8 from J; bases not matched to a gene: 11. The length of the CDR3 is 16 residues. The CDR3 DNA reads TGCGCCAGCGGGTCGACTAGCGGGAGGGCCTTGGATGAGCAGTTCTTC. Translation: CASGSTSGRALDEQFF.

In its sample, this clone was seen many times. The chain is built from TRBV10-3 and TRBJ2-3, with 9 bases fitting TRBD1. V shed 11 bases, J shed 1 base, and the junction held 7 bases outside the gene matches. This CDR3 contains 14 residues. Germline assignment: CDR1 ENHRY and CDR2 SYGVKD. CDR3 sequence reads: CALRDREGTDTQYF. CDR3 nucleotide sequence: TGTGCCCTTCGGGACAGGGAAGGCACAGATACGCAGTATTTT.

At least ten counts were recorded for this clone. V gene TRBV7-2 combines with J gene TRBJ1-2; D gene uncertain. CDR1 is SGHTA, CDR2 FQGNSA, per germline. The CDR3 covers 14 residues. V was cut by 5 bases and J by 5 bases, with 15 bases left in between. The CDR3 reads CASSHAILPYGYTF. Here the CDR3 DNA reads TGTGCCAGCAGCCACGCCATTCTACCTTATGGCTACACCTTC.

This clone was recorded many times. V is TRBV11-2 and J is TRBJ2-2; the match to TRBD1 covers 9 bases. The V gene's germline CDR1 is SGHAT and CDR2 FQNNGV. The CDR3 is 16 residues long. Losses at the gene ends were 6 bases for V and 5 bases for J; bases not matched to a gene: 10. The CDR3 sequence is CASRSRGTGKTGELFF. The CDR3 nucleotides are TGTGCCAGCAGATCTAGGGGGACAGGGAAGACCGGGGAGCTGTTTTTT. Combining the CDR3 with reference TRBV11-2 and TRBJ2-2 gives the whole variable domain EAGVAQSPRYKIIEKRQSVAFWCNPISGHATLYWYQQILGQGPKLLIQFQNNGVVDDSQLPKDRFSAERLKGVDSTLKIQPAKLEDSAVYLCASRSRGTGKTGELFFGEGSRLTVL.

In its sample, this clone ranks as medium-sized. The chain employs TRBV29-1 and TRBJ2-1, with D unclear. Looked up from germline, CDR1 is SQVTM and CDR2 is ANQGSEA. The CDR3 is 12 residues long. Trimming cost V 3 bases and J 3 bases, with 6 bases left between them. CDR3 nucleotide sequence: TGCAGCGTTGACAGGAACTACAATGAGCAGTTCTTC. It translates to CSVDRNYNEQFF.